Only a few counts were recorded for the clone carrying this TCR beta chain. Its antigen is not known. Assay used: immunoSEQ multiplex PCR; TCRdb lists only in-frame clones, some missing. The table records some 31,000 clones, around three quarters of them present only once. These data are taken from a study of T cell responses to AZD1222 COVID-19 vaccine. Germline CDR1 reads SGHAT; CDR2 reads FQNNGV. CDR3 length equals 17 residues. V was shortened by 6 bases and J by 1 base, with 19 bases between the two germline ends. Study-wide results and caveats: Among those given AZD1222, only 6 or 7 were seropositive at baseline.

The rearrangement links TRBV11-2 to TRBJ2-4; D is possibly TRBD2 (6 bases). This specimen consisted of peripheral blood, obtained 28 days after the second AZD1222 dose. The receptor was derived from an adult who received the AZD1222 COVID-19 vaccine. The CDR3 loop is CASRPGVGRRAKNIQYF. CDR3 DNA: TGTGCCAGCAGGCCGGGGGTTGGCAGGCGGGCCAAAAACATTCAGTACTTC. Complete variable domain (other parts from reference TRBV11-2 and TRBJ2-4): EAGVAQSPRYKIIEKRQSVAFWCNPISGHATLYWYQQILGQGPKLLIQFQNNGVVDDSQLPKDRFSAERLKGVDSTLKIQPAKLEDSAVYLCASRPGVGRRAKNIQYFGAGTRLSVL.